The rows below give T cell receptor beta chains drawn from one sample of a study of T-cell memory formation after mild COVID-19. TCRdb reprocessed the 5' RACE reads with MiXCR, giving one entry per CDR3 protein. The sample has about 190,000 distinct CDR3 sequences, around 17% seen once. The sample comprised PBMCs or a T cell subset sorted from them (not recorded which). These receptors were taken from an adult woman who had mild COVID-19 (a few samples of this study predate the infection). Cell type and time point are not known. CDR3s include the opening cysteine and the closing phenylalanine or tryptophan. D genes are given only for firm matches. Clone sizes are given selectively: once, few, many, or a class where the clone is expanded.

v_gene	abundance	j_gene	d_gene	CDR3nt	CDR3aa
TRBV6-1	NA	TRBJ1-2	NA	TGTGCCAGCAGTGAAGGGGGCCCCACCCCCCTGGGTGGCTACACCTTC	CASSEGGPTPLGGYTF
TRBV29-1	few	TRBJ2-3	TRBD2	TGCAGCGCCGCTACTAGCGGGACCACAGATACGCAGTATTTT	CSAATSGTTDTQYF
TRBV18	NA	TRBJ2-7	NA	TGTGCCAGCTCACCACCGGACACGGCCGGCCGCTACGAGCAGTACTTC	CASSPPDTAGRYEQYF
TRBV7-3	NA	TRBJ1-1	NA	TGTGCCAGCAGCTTAATGCAGTACACTGAAGCTTTCTTT	CASSLMQYTEAFF
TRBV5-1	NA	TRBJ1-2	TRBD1	TGCGCCAGCAGCGGGGATGACAGGGGGCGAGGTGGCTACACCTTC	CASSGDDRGRGGYTF
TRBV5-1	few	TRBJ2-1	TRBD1	TGCGCCAGCAGGGCAAGGACAGGGAACAATGAGCAGTTCTTC	CASRARTGNNEQFF
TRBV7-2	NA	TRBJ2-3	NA	TGTGCCAGCAGCTTCGGTTCAGATACGCAGTATTTT	CASSFGSDTQYF
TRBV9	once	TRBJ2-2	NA	TGTGCCAGCAGCGCTCGGGGTACCGAAGCTGGGGAGCTGTTTTTT	CASSARGTEAGELFF
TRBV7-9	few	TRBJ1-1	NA	TGTGCCAGCAGCGTTCAGGAGACGAGGGCTTTCTTT	CASSVQETRAFF
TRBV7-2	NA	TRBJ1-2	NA	TGTGCCAGCAGCCCGGGGTTGGGGAACTATGGCTACACCTTC	CASSPGLGNYGYTF
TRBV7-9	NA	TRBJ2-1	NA	TGTGCCAGCAGCTCCTACAAGGGAGCCGATGAGCAGTTCTTC	CASSSYKGADEQFF
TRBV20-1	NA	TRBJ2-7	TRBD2	TGCAGTGCCCCCTCACCGAGCGGGAGCCCCTACGAGCAGTACTTC	CSAPSPSGSPYEQYF
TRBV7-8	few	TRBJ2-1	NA	TGTGCCAGCAGCTCCCGCCGATACATGGGACTTATTGATGAGCAGTTCTTC	CASSSRRYMGLIDEQFF
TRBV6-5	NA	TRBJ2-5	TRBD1	TGTGCCAGCAGTTACTTTGGGACAGGGACGGGGACCCAGTACTTC	CASSYFGTGTGTQYF
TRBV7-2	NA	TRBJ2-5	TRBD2	TGTGCCAGCAGCCAAAGCGGGAGGAAGGAGACCCAGTACTTC	CASSQSGRKETQYF
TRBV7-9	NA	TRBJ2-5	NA	TGTGCCAGCAGCCACGGGACATTCAAAGAGACCCAGTACTTC	CASSHGTFKETQYF
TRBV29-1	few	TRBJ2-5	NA	TGCAGCGTTGATTCAGGGTGGCGGGAGACCCAGTACTTC	CSVDSGWRETQYF
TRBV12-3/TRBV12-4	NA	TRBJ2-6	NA	TGTGCCAGCAGTTTGTATGACTCTGGGGCCAACGTCCTGACTTTC	CASSLYDSGANVLTF
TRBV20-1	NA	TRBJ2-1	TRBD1	TGCAGTGCTAGAGACACGGTTAGGGGGCGGCAGTTCTTC	CSARDTVRGRQFF
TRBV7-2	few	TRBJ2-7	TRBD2	TGTGCCAGCAGCCGGACTAGCGGGTTGTACGAGCAGTACTTC	CASSRTSGLYEQYF
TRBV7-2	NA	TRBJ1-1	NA	TGTGCCAGCAGAACCATGGAGGGGACTGAAGCTTTCTTT	CASRTMEGTEAFF
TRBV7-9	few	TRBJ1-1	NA	TGTGCCACCAGATTAGCCGAGACATTGACTTCTGAAGCTTTCTTT	CATRLAETLTSEAFF
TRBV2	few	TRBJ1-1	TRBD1	TGTGCCACCATGCGACCGGGACAGAGGGCTGAAATTATGAACACTGAAGCTTTCTTT	CATMRPGQRAEIMNTEAFF
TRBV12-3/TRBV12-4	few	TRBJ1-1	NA	TGTGCCAGCAGTTATGGGAATTTGAACCCGAACACTGAAGCTTTCTTT	CASSYGNLNPNTEAFF
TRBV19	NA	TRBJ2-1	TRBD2	TGTGCCAGTAGTCCGCTAGCGGGAGGGTGGAATGAGCAGTTCTTC	CASSPLAGGWNEQFF
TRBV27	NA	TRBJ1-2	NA	TGTGCCAGCAGTTTATTGAGGACTGACGGTGGCTACACCTTC	CASSLLRTDGGYTF
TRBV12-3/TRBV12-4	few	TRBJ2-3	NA	TGTGCCAGCAGTTCCAATAGGAAAGCTAGCACAGATACGCAGTATTTT	CASSSNRKASTDTQYF
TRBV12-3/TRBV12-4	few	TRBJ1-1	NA	TGTGCCAGCAGTTTTCAGGTGAACACTGAAGCTTTCTTT	CASSFQVNTEAFF
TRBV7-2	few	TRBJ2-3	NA	TGTGCCAGCAGCTTAGCGGCCGGCGGGGCTAGCACAGATACGCAGTATTTT	CASSLAAGGASTDTQYF
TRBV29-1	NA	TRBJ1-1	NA	TGCAGCGTCCGACGCGGGGGAATGAACACTGAAGCTTTCTTT	CSVRRGGMNTEAFF
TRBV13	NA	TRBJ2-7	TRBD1	TGTGCCAGCAGCTCGCGGGACAGGGGTACCTACGAGCAGTACTTC	CASSSRDRGTYEQYF
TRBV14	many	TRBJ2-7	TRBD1	TGTGCCAGCAGCCAGGGACAGGGGGTCTACGAGCAGTACTTC	CASSQGQGVYEQYF
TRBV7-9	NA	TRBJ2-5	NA	TGTGCCAGCACCTTCGGTTTAGGGAGTCAAGAGACCCAGTACTTC	CASTFGLGSQETQYF
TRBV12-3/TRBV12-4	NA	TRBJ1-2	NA	TGTGCCAGCACCGTGGACCGCATCTATGGCTACACCTTC	CASTVDRIYGYTF
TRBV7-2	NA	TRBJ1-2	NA	TGTGCCAGCAGCTTGAGGTACTATGGCTACACCTTC	CASSLRYYGYTF
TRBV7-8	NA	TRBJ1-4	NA	TGTGCCAGCGGAAAGACAGGAGGCTTAACAACTAATGAAAAACTGTTTTTT	CASGKTGGLTTNEKLFF
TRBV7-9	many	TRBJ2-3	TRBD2	TGTGCCAGCAGCGTCGGGACTAGCGGCACAGATACGCAGTATTTT	CASSVGTSGTDTQYF
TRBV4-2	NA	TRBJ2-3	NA	TGTGCCAGCAGCCATTCCCAGCGCCCTAGCACAGATACGCAGTATTTT	CASSHSQRPSTDTQYF
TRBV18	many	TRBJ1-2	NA	TGTGCCAGCTCACCGGGGGCTGGTTATGGCTACACCTTC	CASSPGAGYGYTF
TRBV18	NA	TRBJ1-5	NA	TGTGCCAGCTCACCACCCGGGACACCCAATAGCAATCAGCCCCAGCATTTT	CASSPPGTPNSNQPQHF
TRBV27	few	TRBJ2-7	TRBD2	TGTGCCAGCAGTTTACTAGCGGGGGCCTTCTACGAGCAGTACTTC	CASSLLAGAFYEQYF
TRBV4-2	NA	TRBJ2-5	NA	TGTGCCAGCGGGTTCCGGATTGCGGGTCAAGAGACCCAGTACTTC	CASGFRIAGQETQYF
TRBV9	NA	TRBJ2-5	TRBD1	TGTGCCAGCAGCGTAGGCCCAGGGGGCCGAGAGACCCAGTACTTC	CASSVGPGGRETQYF
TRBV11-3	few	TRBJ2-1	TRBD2	TGTGCCAGCAGCTATCGGCTAGCGGGAGGACCTGAGCAGTTCTTC	CASSYRLAGGPEQFF
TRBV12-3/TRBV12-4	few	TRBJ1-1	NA	TGTGCCAGCAGCCCCGGGGGAGGGGGAGGGACTGAAGCTTTCTTT	CASSPGGGGGTEAFF
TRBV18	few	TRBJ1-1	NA	TGTGCCAGCTCACCACCGGAGGGTAGGAACACTGAAGCTTTCTTT	CASSPPEGRNTEAFF
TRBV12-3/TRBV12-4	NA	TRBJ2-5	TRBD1	TGTGCCAGCGATAAACAGGGGGATCGCAAAGAGACCCAGTACTTC	CASDKQGDRKETQYF
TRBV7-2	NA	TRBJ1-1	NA	TGTGCCAGCAGCTTAGCCATTTACACTGAAGCTTTCTTT	CASSLAIYTEAFF
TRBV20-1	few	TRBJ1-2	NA	TGCAGTGCTAGAGACAGGGCTCCCTCCGGGGGCTACACCTTC	CSARDRAPSGGYTF
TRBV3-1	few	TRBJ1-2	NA	TGTGCCAGCAGCCCGACAGGTACCTATGGCTACACCTTC	CASSPTGTYGYTF
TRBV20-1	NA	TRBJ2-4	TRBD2	TGCAGTGCCCGGACTAGCGGGGGACTAGCCAAAAACATTCAGTACTTC	CSARTSGGLAKNIQYF
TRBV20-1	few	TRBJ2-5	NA	TGCAGTGTTTTCTCCGGGACCCAGCAAGAGACCCAGTACTTC	CSVFSGTQQETQYF